This TCR beta chain was sequenced in a study of blood T cell repertoires in COVID-19. V lost 2 bases, J lost 2 bases, and 3 bases stayed unmatched. This CDR3 comprises 14 residues. The germline V gene has CDR1 SGHNT and CDR2 YYREEE (reference sequence). Using immunoSEQ multiplex PCR, the repertoire was profiled, and TCRdb retains in-frame clones only, with some absent. The sample lists 330,000 or so clones; about 90% were seen once. Input material: PBMCs or T cells enriched from blood (not recorded which). This chain connects TRBV5-4 to TRBJ2-7; 8 positions agree with TRBD2. The TCR was taken from a woman aged 30 to 39 who had recovered from COVID-19. CDR3 residues: CASSFGRGAYEQYF. The CDR3 DNA follows: TGTGCCAGCAGCTTCGGGAGGGGAGCCTACGAGCAGTACTTC.